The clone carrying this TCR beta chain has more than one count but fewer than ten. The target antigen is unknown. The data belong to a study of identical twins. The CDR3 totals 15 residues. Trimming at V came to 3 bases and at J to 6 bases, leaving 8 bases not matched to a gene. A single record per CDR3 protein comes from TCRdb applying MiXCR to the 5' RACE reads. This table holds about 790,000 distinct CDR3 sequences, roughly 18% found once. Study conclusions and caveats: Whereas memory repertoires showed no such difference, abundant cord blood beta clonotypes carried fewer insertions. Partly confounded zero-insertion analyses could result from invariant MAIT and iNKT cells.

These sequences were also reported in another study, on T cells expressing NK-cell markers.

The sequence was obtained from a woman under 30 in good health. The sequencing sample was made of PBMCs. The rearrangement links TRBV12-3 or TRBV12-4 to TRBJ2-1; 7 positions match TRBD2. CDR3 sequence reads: CASSFASGGPNEQFF. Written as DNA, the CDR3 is TGTGCCAGCAGTTTTGCTAGCGGAGGGCCCAATGAGCAGTTCTTC.